This entry describes one T cell receptor (beta chain). This specimen comes from a study of beta chain features in type 1 diabetes. Expressed TCRB transcripts were sequenced after all isolated RNA was converted to cDNA. TCRdb keeps only in-frame clones here, not all; method: immunoSEQ multiplex PCR. The sample holds around 150,000 clones, about 7% seen once. The ends lost 3 bases at V and 1 base at J; junction bases unmatched: 6. The CDR3 spans 17 residues. Germline-derived CDR1 and CDR2 are SNHLY and FYNNEI. The chain joins TRBV2 to TRBJ2-7, with TRBD2 identical over 13 bases. This sequence originates from a woman aged 25 to 39 in good health. The specimen sequenced was central memory CD4+ T cells from blood. This CDR3 reads CASSDTSGRVSSYEQYF. The CDR3 bases are TGTGCCAGCAGTGATACTAGCGGGAGGGTGTCTTCCTACGAGCAGTACTTC.